This is a list of T cell receptor beta chains from one sample in a study of blood T cells in healthy people across ages. A single record per CDR3 protein comes from TCRdb applying MiXCR to the 5' RACE reads. The table has 750,000 to 1,000,000 distinct CDR3 sequences, just under 30% seen once. The data were also submitted as part of a second study, on T cells of mothers and their children.

The specimen was blood. These receptors were taken from a woman in her thirties or forties in good health. CDR3s include the opening cysteine and the closing phenylalanine or tryptophan. D genes are given only for firm matches. Size is omitted from some rows. Given values are once, few, many or a class for expanded clones.

clone_size: .; d_call: .; j_call: TRBJ1-1; v_call: TRBV7-2; cdr3_aa: CASSVSRGRETEAFF; cdr3_nt: TGTGCCAGCAGCGTAAGCAGGGGAAGGGAGACTGAAGCTTTCTTT
clone_size: .; d_call: .; j_call: TRBJ1-2; v_call: TRBV5-1; cdr3_aa: CASSLAGDNYGYTF; cdr3_nt: TGCGCCAGCAGCTTGGCCGGGGATAACTATGGCTACACCTTC
clone_size: .; d_call: .; j_call: TRBJ1-2; v_call: TRBV20-1; cdr3_aa: CSARGSEGLGYGYTF; cdr3_nt: TGCAGTGCTAGAGGAAGTGAGGGGCTCGGGTATGGCTACACCTTC
clone_size: .; d_call: .; j_call: TRBJ1-2; v_call: TRBV30; cdr3_aa: CALGTNLWDYGYTF; cdr3_nt: TGTGCCTTGGGGACTAACCTATGGGACTATGGCTACACCTTC
clone_size: few; d_call: TRBD1; j_call: TRBJ2-4; v_call: TRBV7-2; cdr3_aa: CASSLGPMTGSKNIQYF; cdr3_nt: TGTGCCAGCAGCCTGGGACCCATGACAGGGTCCAAAAACATTCAGTACTTC
clone_size: .; d_call: TRBD2; j_call: TRBJ2-3; v_call: TRBV7-9; cdr3_aa: CASSYLAGEADTQYF; cdr3_nt: TGTGCCAGCAGCTACCTGGCGGGGGAGGCGGATACGCAGTATTTT
clone_size: .; d_call: .; j_call: TRBJ2-3; v_call: TRBV4-3; cdr3_aa: CASSQDYRTDTQYF; cdr3_nt: TGCGCCAGCAGCCAAGATTACCGCACAGATACGCAGTATTTT
clone_size: many; d_call: .; j_call: TRBJ2-7; v_call: TRBV7-2; cdr3_aa: CASTREGLGAQYF; cdr3_nt: TGTGCCAGCACCCGGGAAGGCCTGGGCGCGCAGTACTTC
clone_size: few; d_call: .; j_call: TRBJ2-3; v_call: TRBV5-5; cdr3_aa: CATGTRGEDTQYF; cdr3_nt: TGTGCCACAGGTACCCGGGGAGAGGATACGCAGTATTTT
clone_size: .; d_call: .; j_call: TRBJ1-2; v_call: TRBV6-2/TRBV6-3; cdr3_aa: CASSPSDGYTF; cdr3_nt: TGTGCCAGCAGTCCCTCAGATGGCTACACCTTC
clone_size: .; d_call: .; j_call: TRBJ1-1; v_call: TRBV28; cdr3_aa: CASYSAGGPGVPHTEAFF; cdr3_nt: TGTGCCAGCTACAGTGCGGGGGGACCAGGGGTCCCTCACACTGAAGCTTTCTTT
clone_size: few; d_call: .; j_call: TRBJ1-5; v_call: TRBV20-1; cdr3_aa: CSARARVYQPQHF; cdr3_nt: TGCAGTGCTAGGGCGAGGGTCTATCAGCCCCAGCATTTT
clone_size: .; d_call: .; j_call: TRBJ1-1; v_call: TRBV12-3/TRBV12-4; cdr3_aa: CASKGTNAEAFF; cdr3_nt: TGTGCCAGCAAAGGGACGAACGCTGAAGCTTTCTTT
clone_size: few; d_call: TRBD2; j_call: TRBJ2-2; v_call: TRBV4-1; cdr3_aa: CASSQDRGLAGATGELFF; cdr3_nt: TGCGCCAGCAGCCAAGATCGAGGGCTAGCGGGGGCCACCGGGGAGCTGTTTTTT
clone_size: many; d_call: TRBD1; j_call: TRBJ1-2; v_call: TRBV27; cdr3_aa: CASSSRGQGLPLYGYTF; cdr3_nt: TGTGCCAGCAGTTCAAGGGGACAGGGGCTCCCTCTCTATGGCTACACCTTC
clone_size: many; d_call: .; j_call: TRBJ2-3; v_call: TRBV10-3; cdr3_aa: CAISERQPDTQYF; cdr3_nt: TGTGCCATCAGTGAAAGACAGCCAGATACGCAGTATTTT
clone_size: many; d_call: TRBD1; j_call: TRBJ2-7; v_call: TRBV6-2/TRBV6-3; cdr3_aa: CASSYGIGQGDTYEQYF; cdr3_nt: TGTGCCAGCAGTTACGGAATTGGACAGGGAGACACCTACGAGCAGTACTTC
clone_size: few; d_call: .; j_call: TRBJ2-3; v_call: TRBV20-1; cdr3_aa: CSAGLGVLTDTQYF; cdr3_nt: TGCAGTGCTGGACTTGGGGTTCTGACAGATACGCAGTATTTT
clone_size: .; d_call: TRBD2; j_call: TRBJ2-3; v_call: TRBV6-2/TRBV6-3; cdr3_aa: CASSYSRGAGDVTQYF; cdr3_nt: TGTGCCAGCAGTTACTCGAGAGGAGCGGGGGACGTTACGCAGTATTTT
clone_size: .; d_call: .; j_call: TRBJ2-7; v_call: TRBV5-1; cdr3_aa: CASSVGLGSYEQYF; cdr3_nt: TGCGCCAGCAGCGTTGGACTGGGCTCCTACGAGCAGTACTTC
clone_size: .; d_call: TRBD2; j_call: TRBJ2-1; v_call: TRBV20-1; cdr3_aa: CSAPDRSGGTLLHEQFF; cdr3_nt: TGCAGTGCCCCGGACCGGAGCGGGGGGACCCTCTTGCATGAGCAGTTCTTC
clone_size: .; d_call: .; j_call: TRBJ1-1; v_call: TRBV20-1; cdr3_aa: CSARRGQTNTEAFF; cdr3_nt: TGCAGTGCTAGACGCGGACAGACGAACACTGAAGCTTTCTTT
clone_size: many; d_call: .; j_call: TRBJ2-1; v_call: TRBV11-1; cdr3_aa: CASSPTGDNEQFF; cdr3_nt: TGTGCCAGCAGCCCAACAGGCGACAATGAGCAGTTCTTC
clone_size: many; d_call: TRBD2; j_call: TRBJ2-3; v_call: TRBV5-1; cdr3_aa: CASSWGLADKSTDTQYF; cdr3_nt: TGCGCCAGCAGCTGGGGACTAGCGGATAAAAGCACAGATACGCAGTATTTT
clone_size: few; d_call: .; j_call: TRBJ2-1; v_call: TRBV3-1; cdr3_aa: CASSHGINEQFF; cdr3_nt: TGTGCCAGCAGCCATGGGATCAATGAGCAGTTCTTC
clone_size: .; d_call: .; j_call: TRBJ2-5; v_call: TRBV7-2; cdr3_aa: CAGSTQAGRDWTQYF; cdr3_nt: TGTGCCGGCAGCACCCAAGCAGGGCGGGATTGGACCCAGTACTTC
clone_size: .; d_call: .; j_call: TRBJ2-1; v_call: TRBV18; cdr3_aa: CASSPGGGGPEQFF; cdr3_nt: TGTGCCAGCTCACCAGGTGGGGGGGGGCCTGAGCAGTTCTTC
clone_size: .; d_call: TRBD1; j_call: TRBJ1-1; v_call: TRBV6-4; cdr3_aa: CASSRDRGSEAFF; cdr3_nt: TGTGCCAGCAGTCGGGACAGGGGATCTGAAGCTTTCTTT
clone_size: few; d_call: TRBD2; j_call: TRBJ2-7; v_call: TRBV15; cdr3_aa: CATSSLYGGSYEQYF; cdr3_nt: TGTGCCACCAGCAGCCTCTACGGGGGGTCTTACGAGCAGTACTTC
clone_size: many; d_call: TRBD2; j_call: TRBJ2-7; v_call: TRBV7-2; cdr3_aa: CASSSSRLAGTYEQYF; cdr3_nt: TGTGCCAGCAGCTCTAGTAGACTAGCGGGGACATACGAGCAGTACTTC
clone_size: once; d_call: TRBD1; j_call: TRBJ1-2; v_call: TRBV15; cdr3_aa: CATSRDGRGPGYTF; cdr3_nt: TGTGCCACCAGCAGAGATGGGAGGGGGCCTGGCTACACCTTC
clone_size: once; d_call: .; j_call: TRBJ1-1; v_call: TRBV11-2; cdr3_aa: CASSSTPGGTEAFF; cdr3_nt: TGTGCCAGCAGCTCCACCCCCGGGGGCACTGAAGCTTTCTTT
clone_size: few; d_call: .; j_call: TRBJ2-3; v_call: TRBV29-1; cdr3_aa: CSVVGLTSTDTQYF; cdr3_nt: TGCAGCGTTGTGGGACTCACTAGCACAGATACGCAGTATTTT
clone_size: .; d_call: TRBD1; j_call: TRBJ1-2; v_call: TRBV6-4; cdr3_aa: CASSDTGQGSGGYTF; cdr3_nt: TGTGCCAGCAGTGACACAGGACAGGGTTCGGGCGGCTACACCTTC
clone_size: .; d_call: .; j_call: TRBJ1-1; v_call: TRBV29-1; cdr3_aa: CSVQTYDTEAFF; cdr3_nt: TGCAGCGTTCAGACGTACGACACTGAAGCTTTCTTT
clone_size: many; d_call: .; j_call: TRBJ1-1; v_call: TRBV11-2; cdr3_aa: CASSLERGEAWMNTEAFF; cdr3_nt: TGTGCCAGCAGCTTAGAAAGGGGGGAAGCTTGGATGAACACTGAAGCTTTCTTT
clone_size: many; d_call: .; j_call: TRBJ2-1; v_call: TRBV7-6; cdr3_aa: CASSLEVAPSYNEQFF; cdr3_nt: TGTGCCAGCAGCTTAGAGGTGGCCCCCTCCTACAATGAGCAGTTCTTC
clone_size: .; d_call: .; j_call: TRBJ1-3; v_call: TRBV5-1; cdr3_aa: CASSLSGPGTRNTIYF; cdr3_nt: TGCGCCAGCAGCTTGTCAGGACCCGGTACAAGGAACACCATATATTTT
clone_size: .; d_call: .; j_call: TRBJ2-3; v_call: TRBV20-1; cdr3_aa: CSARGDYADTQYF; cdr3_nt: TGCAGTGCTAGAGGAGATTACGCAGATACGCAGTATTTT
clone_size: .; d_call: .; j_call: TRBJ2-4; v_call: TRBV6-2/TRBV6-3; cdr3_aa: CASRAGPAKNIQYF; cdr3_nt: TGTGCCAGCAGGGCGGGACCAGCCAAAAACATTCAGTACTTC
clone_size: many; d_call: TRBD2; j_call: TRBJ2-7; v_call: TRBV6-5; cdr3_aa: CASTAPGGYEQYF; cdr3_nt: TGTGCCAGCACGGCCCCGGGGGGCTACGAGCAGTACTTC
clone_size: many; d_call: TRBD1; j_call: TRBJ2-7; v_call: TRBV4-3; cdr3_aa: CASSQLWTGGAYEQYF; cdr3_nt: TGCGCCAGCAGCCAACTTTGGACAGGGGGGGCCTACGAGCAGTACTTC
clone_size: .; d_call: .; j_call: TRBJ1-1; v_call: TRBV9; cdr3_aa: CASSVIEGSGAFF; cdr3_nt: TGTGCCAGCAGCGTAATAGAAGGTTCGGGAGCTTTCTTT
clone_size: few; d_call: .; j_call: TRBJ1-2; v_call: TRBV5-1; cdr3_aa: CASSSSKNRDFTDGYTF; cdr3_nt: TGCGCCAGCAGCTCGAGTAAAAACAGGGACTTTACCGATGGCTACACCTTC
clone_size: few; d_call: .; j_call: TRBJ1-1; v_call: TRBV5-1; cdr3_aa: CASSLDPGSNTEAFF; cdr3_nt: TGCGCCAGCAGCTTGGATCCGGGGAGTAACACTGAAGCTTTCTTT
clone_size: .; d_call: TRBD2; j_call: TRBJ2-7; v_call: TRBV2; cdr3_aa: CASSESRGPGGVYEQYF; cdr3_nt: TGTGCCAGCAGTGAGAGTCGGGGACCGGGGGGTGTTTACGAGCAGTACTTC
clone_size: few; d_call: .; j_call: TRBJ1-1; v_call: TRBV29-1; cdr3_aa: CSVDRVNTEAFF; cdr3_nt: TGCAGCGTCGACAGAGTGAACACTGAAGCTTTCTTT